This T cell receptor beta chain was sequenced in a study of CD8+ T cells in alopecia areata. Findings and caveats of the study: Scalp clonality and expanded CD8+ clones among the top 100 were significantly decreased by tofacitinib. Persistence in scalp and blood during tofacitinib was observed for many expanded lesional clones. Possibly as an HLA-related effect, TCR sharing across patients appeared less clear than in mice. Having one nonresponder leaves uncertain how baseline CD8+ expansion relates to response.

This sample's treatment: oral pan-JAK inhibitor, 5-10 mg twice daily. The sequencing template was cDNA reverse transcribed from extracted RNA. Some clones are missing from TCRdb's copy, which holds only in-frame ones; the method was immunoSEQ multiplex PCR. Among over 70,000 clones listed, approximately 64% were seen once. This CDR3 is built from 16 residues. CDR1 and CDR2 from the germline V gene are SEHNR and FQNEAQ (reference sequence). Trimming at V came to 2 bases and at J to 6 bases, leaving 8 bases not matched to a gene. Note on this clone: Its antigen remains unknown.

This sequence joins TRBV7-9 and TRBJ2-1, with 9 bases that match TRBD1. The TCR was taken from a human donor with alopecia areata. Material: CD8+ T cells sorted from blood, obtained at week 24, from a patient treated with tofacitinib. Here the CDR3 reads CASSLTGTGTSNEQFF. For the CDR3, the DNA is TGTGCCAGCAGCTTAACCGGGACAGGGACCTCCAATGAGCAGTTCTTC.